The T cell receptor beta chain under discussion was sequenced for a study of glioma-infiltrating T cells after dendritic cell vaccination. Study in general: Patients had newly diagnosed or recurrent glioblastoma and received dendritic cell vaccines.

The PCR used 60 V beta and 13 J beta primers. The repertoire was sequenced with immunoSEQ multiplex PCR; TCRdb's copy has only in-frame clones and lacks some. The sample lists fewer than 75,000 clones, 65% to 90% occurring once. Germline assignment: CDR1 SGHDT and CDR2 YYEEEE. This CDR3 region has 13 residues. V shed 4 bases and J shed 4 bases, with 11 bases lying between them. The source of this sequence is a human donor with glioblastoma. This rearrangement joins TRBV5-6 to TRBJ1-2, with D unclear. The sample in question was blood, obtained before dendritic cell vaccination. Here the CDR3 reads CASSDDKIYGYTF. The CDR3 DNA is TGTGCCAGCAGCGATGACAAGATCTATGGCTACACCTTC.